This passage covers 10 T cell receptor beta chains from one sample sequenced in a study of shared clonotypes between healthy human individuals. Measured with immunoSEQ multiplex PCR; TCRdb has only the in-frame clones, and not every one. The sample holds 550,000 to 850,000 clones, under 80% seen once. Sequences were obtained from memory CD4+ T cells sorted from blood. Subset here: CD45RA-negative fraction. These TCRs come from a woman aged 25 to 39 in good health.

The chain joins TRBV5-4 to TRBJ2-5; 8 bases fit TRBD2. This CDR3 is built from 15 residues. Per the germline V gene, CDR1 is SGHNT and CDR2 is YYREEE (reference sequence). With 0 bases clipped from V and 5 bases from J, the junction kept 6 bases outside the gene matches. CDR3: CASSLDGAGGETQYF. The CDR3 nucleotides are TGTGCCAGCAGCTTGGATGGGGCGGGAGGCGAGACCCAGTACTTC.

The chain recombines TRBV5-4 with TRBJ2-2, with D perhaps given as TRBD1 or TRBD2 (5 bases each). The length of the CDR3 is 16 residues. CDR1 and CDR2 from the germline V gene are SGHNT and YYREEE (reference sequence). V was cut by 6 bases and J by 5 bases, with 20 bases left in between. This chain's CDR3 is CASTPNRGVETGELFF. The CDR3 bases are TGTGCCAGCACCCCCAACCGAGGGGTTGAAACCGGGGAGCTGTTTTTT.

The chain uses TRBV29-1 and TRBJ2-3, with D perhaps TRBD2 (6 bases). CDR3 length equals 14 residues. The V end was cut by 5 bases, the J end by 0 bases, with 12 bases between. Germline values: CDR1 SQVTM, CDR2 ANQGSEA. CDR3 DNA: TGCAGCGTTAATAGCGGTACTAGCACAGATACGCAGTATTTT. This translates into CSVNSGTSTDTQYF.

The chain carries TRBV7-8 and TRBJ2-1; D is possibly TRBD1 (5 bases). CDR3 length: 11 residues. V was clipped by 5 bases and J by 7 bases, with 6 bases between them. Germline V gives CDR1 SGHVS, CDR2 FQNEAQ. The CDR3 sequence is CASSRGNEQFF. The CDR3 region has the DNA TGTGCCAGCAGCAGGGGAAATGAGCAGTTCTTC. Supplemented by reference TRBV7-8 and TRBJ2-1, the full variable domain reads GAGVSQSPRYKVAKRGQDVALRCDPISGHVSLFWYQQALGQGPEFLTYFQNEAQLDKSGLPSDRFFAERPEGSVSTLKIQRTQQEDSAVYLCASSRGNEQFFGPGTRLTVL.

V and J are TRBV27 and TRBJ2-7; the match to TRBD1 covers 9 bases. The CDR3 spans 15 residues. Germline V gene lookup returns CDR1 MNHEY and CDR2 SMNVEV (reference sequence). V was clipped by 1 base and J by 5 bases; unmatched bases: 6. CDR3 sequence: CASSLWGQGKDEQYF. The CDR3 bases are TGTGCCAGCAGTTTATGGGGACAGGGTAAGGACGAGCAGTACTTC.

The chain employs TRBV5-5 and TRBJ2-7, with a weak D call TRBD1 (5 bases). Germline V CDR1 and CDR2: SGHKS, YYEKEE (reference sequence). The CDR3 is 14 residues long. V was clipped by 4 bases and J by 4 bases, with 15 bases between them. In nucleotides, the CDR3 is TGTGCCAGCAGCCTAGACAGTATTCGGTACGAGCAGTACTTC. It translates to CASSLDSIRYEQYF.

In its sample, this clone is medium-sized. The chain links TRBV29-1 to TRBJ2-3; D call uncertain. The CDR3 has 11 amino acids. CDR1 and CDR2 from the germline V gene are SQVTM and ANQGSEA. The V end lost 6 bases, the J end lost 8 bases, and 12 bases lay between the germline ends. The DNA for the CDR3 is TGCAGCGTAGAGAACGGCGGTACGCAGTATTTT. Translating gives CSVENGGTQYF.

In regard to this clone: A single base separates this from a much larger clone, so it may be a read error. Distinct nucleotide sequences in the sample also encode this CDR3. V usage is TRBV7-3 and J usage is TRBJ1-1; no clear D gene. The CDR3 extends over 13 amino acids. Trimming stripped 5 bases from V and 3 bases from J, with 10 bases between. CDR1 is SGHTA and CDR2 is FQGTGA in the germline V gene. The CDR3 is CASSTQRDTEAFF. DNA for the CDR3: TGTGCCAGCAGCACTCAGAGGGACACTGAAGCTTTCTTT.

This clone appeared a single time. The gene calls are TRBV7-9 and TRBJ1-1; 10 bases agree with TRBD1. CDR1 is SEHNR, CDR2 FQNEAQ, per germline (reference sequence). The junction had 5 bases not matched to a gene; V was cut back by 4 bases and J by 0 bases. CDR3 size: 16 residues. CDR3 sequence reads: CASSSDRGPLNTEAFF. DNA of the CDR3: TGTGCCAGCAGCTCAGACAGGGGGCCCTTGAACACTGAAGCTTTCTTT.

This clone has just a few counts. V is TRBV23-1 and J is TRBJ2-7; possibly TRBD2 for D (6 bases). TRBV23-1 belongs to the ORF category, with a function that is uncertain. The CDR3 spans 16 residues. V dropped 1 base and J dropped 0 bases, with 13 bases sitting between them. In nucleotides, the CDR3 is TGCGCCAGCAGTCAATTTCCGGGACTGAACTCCTACGAGCAGTACTTC. Translation: CASSQFPGLNSYEQYF.